The 15 T cell receptor beta chains given below trace back to one sample, sequenced in a study of early T cells in non-severe SARS-CoV-2 infection. TCRdb reanalysed the 5' RACE reads using MiXCR and keeps one entry per CDR3 protein. The profile shows around 100,000 distinct CDR3 sequences, roughly 17% of them singletons. What was sequenced was whole blood. Receptors were obtained from an adult who was a healthcare worker with PCR-confirmed SARS-CoV-2 infection or an uninfected control (not recorded which).

This clonotype was observed a few times. This sequence joins TRBV10-3 and TRBJ2-7, with D perhaps TRBD1 (6 bases). CDR1 is ENHRY and CDR2 is SYGVKD in the germline V gene. CDR3 length equals 16 residues. The V and J ends lost 11 bases and 1 base respectively, with 24 bases between them. The DNA for the CDR3 is TGTGCCGCATCAGGCGAATCCGGGACACCTTCCTACGAGCAGTACTTC. As protein: CAASGESGTPSYEQYF.

The genes are TRBV11-2 and TRBJ2-1; 9 nucleotides line up with TRBD2. The CDR3 has 18 amino acids. Trimming removed 1 base from V and 4 bases from J; junction bases left unmatched: 11. In germline, CDR1 is SGHAT, CDR2 FQNNGV. As DNA, the CDR3 is TGTGCCAGCAGCTTAGCCACTGTGGGACTAGCAAGTTACAATGAGCAGTTCTTC. Residues: CASSLATVGLASYNEQFF.

This clonotype was seen a few times. This chain links TRBV30 with TRBJ1-5; unclear D gene. The CDR3 sequence is 13 residues long. V was cut by 5 bases and J by 1 base, with 9 bases left in between. Germline V gene sequence: CDR1 GTSNPN, CDR2 SVGIG (reference sequence). The DNA of the CDR3 is TGTGCCTGGTCAGGAGGAAGCAATCAGCCCCAGCATTTT. As protein: CAWSGGSNQPQHF. Full variable domain (missing parts from reference TRBV30 and TRBJ1-5): SQTIHQWPATLVQPVGSPLSLECTVEGTSNPNLYWYRQAAGRGLQLLFYSVGIGQISSEVPQNLSASRPQDRQFILSSKKLLLSDSGFYLCAWSGGSNQPQHFGDGTRLSIL.

This rearrangement joins TRBV6-6 to TRBJ1-1; D remains unclear. This CDR3 has 14 residues. Trimming removed 7 bases from V and 5 bases from J, with 17 bases in between. Germline CDR1 MNHNY, CDR2 SVGAGI (reference sequence). The CDR3 here is CASTVASGSTEAFF. The DNA of the CDR3 is TGTGCCAGCACAGTCGCGAGCGGGAGTACTGAAGCTTTCTTT.

This clonotype was counted only a few times. V is TRBV7-9 and J is TRBJ2-5, with unresolved D. Per the germline V gene, CDR1 is SEHNR and CDR2 is FQNEAQ (reference sequence). V was shortened by 2 bases and J by 5 bases, with 9 bases between the two germline ends. The length of the CDR3 is 13 residues. The CDR3 reads CASSLHTVETQYF. For the CDR3, the DNA is TGTGCCAGCAGCTTACACACGGTGGAGACCCAGTACTTC.

This clonotype has at least ten counts. The chain couples TRBV7-9 to TRBJ2-4; no clear D gene. Germline CDR1 SEHNR, CDR2 FQNEAQ (reference sequence). The germline V and J ends were trimmed by 1 base and 3 bases, with 10 bases remaining between them. This CDR3 spans 15 amino acids. CDR3 sequence reads: CASSLGESGKNIQYF. The CDR3 DNA reads as TGTGCCAGCAGCTTAGGGGAATCGGGCAAAAACATTCAGTACTTC. The full variable domain, its missing parts supplied by reference TRBV7-9 and TRBJ2-4, is DTGVSQNPRHKITKRGQNVTFRCDPISEHNRLYWYRQTLGQGPEFLTYFQNEAQLEKSRLLSDRFSAERPKGSFSTLEIQRTEQGDSAMYLCASSLGESGKNIQYFGAGTRLSVL.

The chain recombines TRBV7-9 with TRBJ2-1, with D possibly matching TRBD2 (6 bases). The germline gives CDR1 SEHNR, CDR2 FQNEAQ (reference sequence). Between the trimmed V and J ends, which lost 5 bases and 6 bases, there was a span of 17 bases. This CDR3 region has 15 residues. CDR3 loop: CASSLRPGLPNEQFF. The DNA for the CDR3 is TGTGCCAGCAGCCTACGACCGGGACTTCCCAATGAGCAGTTCTTC.

In this sample, this clonotype turned up a few times. This chain connects TRBV24-1 to TRBJ1-5; D perhaps matches TRBD1 (5 bases). Germline CDR1 KGHDR, CDR2 SFDVKD. This CDR3 spans 15 amino acids. The V end was cut by 5 bases, the J end by 0 bases, with 10 bases between. The CDR3 loop reads CATSGGDYSNQPQHF. DNA for the CDR3: TGTGCCACCAGTGGGGGGGACTATAGCAATCAGCCCCAGCATTTT.

This clonotype was detected only a few times. The chain combines TRBV7-2 with TRBJ2-3; TRBD2 matches at 9 bases. CDR1 is SGHTA, CDR2 FQGNSA, per germline. This CDR3 is 16 amino acids long. After removal of 3 bases from V and 5 bases from J, the junction contained 9 bases not matched to a gene. As DNA, the CDR3 is TGTGCCAGCAGCTTGGAGGCTAGCGGGAAGAGAGATACGCAGTATTTT. Translating gives CASSLEASGKRDTQYF.

The chain links TRBV23-1 to TRBJ2-4, with 9 nucleotides matching TRBD1. Being an ORF, TRBV23-1 has a function that is uncertain. The CDR3 totals 16 residues. Trimming removed 2 bases from V and 8 bases from J; junction bases left unmatched: 10. Written as DNA, the CDR3 is TGCGCCAGCAGTCAACCCCGGGACAGGGAAGAAGACATTCAGTACTTC. Translating it yields CASSQPRDREEDIQYF.

The chain combines TRBV10-2 with TRBJ2-4; D is unresolved. The CDR3 totals 13 residues. V shed 4 bases and J shed 3 bases, with 7 bases lying between them. The germline V gene encodes CDR1 WSHSY and CDR2 SAAADI. CDR3 residues: CASSAGYKNIQYF. The CDR3, as DNA: TGCGCCAGCAGTGCTGGTTACAAAAACATTCAGTACTTC.

This clonotype was detected only a few times. V gene TRBV5-1 combines with J gene TRBJ2-2; 8 bases line up with TRBD1. CDR1 is SGHRS and CDR2 is YFSETQ in the germline V gene. There are 16 residues in the CDR3. Trimming cost V 1 base and J 3 bases; bases outside gene matches: 5. The CDR3 DNA reads as TGCGCCAGCAGCTTGTCCCCAGGGGGCGACACCGGGGAGCTGTTTTTT. This sequence encodes CASSLSPGGDTGELFF.

The chain joins TRBV6-2 or TRBV6-3 to TRBJ2-3; 10 bases map to TRBD2. V lost 4 bases and J lost 4; bases outside the gene matches: 8. The CDR3 covers 16 residues. Germline V gene data show CDR1 as MNHEY and CDR2 as SVGEGT. For the CDR3, the DNA is TGTGCCAGCAGTTGGGCTAGCGGGAGCCCCCCAGATACGCAGTATTTT. As protein: CASSWASGSPPDTQYF.

This sequence joins TRBV20-1 and TRBJ2-3; 13 bases align to TRBD2. V shed 6 bases, J shed 0 bases, and the junction held 6 bases outside the gene matches. Germline loops: CDR1 DFQATT, CDR2 SNEGSKA (reference sequence). The CDR3 runs to 16 residues. CDR3 loop: CSAIKTSGGSTDTQYF. The CDR3, as DNA: TGCAGTGCCATCAAGACTAGCGGGGGGAGCACAGATACGCAGTATTTT.

V gene TRBV2 combines with J gene TRBJ2-1; 10 bases match TRBD1. This CDR3 is built from 14 residues. V lost 9 bases and J lost 3; bases outside the gene matches: 5. Looked up from germline, CDR1 is SNHLY and CDR2 is FYNNEI. CDR3 protein: CASSGTGDYNEQFF. CDR3 in DNA: TGTGCCAGTTCCGGGACAGGGGACTACAATGAGCAGTTCTTC.